A single sample gave rise to the 26 T cell receptor beta chains below, sequenced in a study of T cells in Graves' hyperthyroidism and ophthalmopathy. Authors of the study amplified TCR beta CDR3 regions from RNA transcripts. HTBI primers drove first-round RT-PCR of the TCR CDR3. TCRdb re-called the multiplex PCR reads with MiXCR, one entry per CDR3 protein. This table holds approximately 330,000 distinct CDR3 sequences, about 18% found once. The sample consisted of blood. These receptors all come from a woman aged 50 to 65 with Graves' hyperthyroidism.

V and J are TRBV5-1 and TRBJ2-7; D tentatively fits TRBD1 or TRBD2 (5 bases each). The V gene's germline CDR1 is SGHRS and CDR2 YFSETQ. Trimming removed 4 bases at V and 2 bases at J, with 13 bases between. This CDR3 has 14 amino acids. Here the CDR3 DNA reads TGCGCCAGCAGCCCCTTTATGGGGGCCTACGAGCAGTACTTC. Encoded protein: CASSPFMGAYEQYF.

Only a few counts were recorded for this clonotype. The rearrangement uses TRBV4-1 and TRBJ2-1; tentatively, D is TRBD1 (6 bases). Trimming left V 1 base short and J 4 bases short, with 17 bases between. This CDR3 contains 17 residues. Per germline, CDR1 MGHRA and CDR2 YSYEKL. CDR3 region: CASSQVTGQGIYNEQFF. The CDR3 DNA is TGCGCCAGCAGCCAAGTGACGGGTCAGGGGATATACAATGAGCAGTTCTTC.

Many counts were recorded for this clonotype. The chain joins TRBV12-3 or TRBV12-4 to TRBJ1-1, with D possibly being TRBD1 (5 bases). This CDR3 contains 13 residues. V was clipped by 3 bases and J by 7 bases, with 12 bases between them. DNA of the CDR3: TGTGCCAGCAGTTTCTCAGGGACCATTGAAGCTTTCTTT. It codes for CASSFSGTIEAFF.

This clonotype came up a few times. CDR3 coding DNA: TGTGCCAGCAGTGAAGCGCGCTATCAGCCCCAGCATTTT. Amino acid sequence: CASSEARYQPQHF. The V call is TRBV6-1, the J call TRBJ1-5; D not resolved. V lost 0 bases, J lost 5 bases, and 5 bases lay in between. Germline values: CDR1 MNHNS, CDR2 SASEGT. CDR3 length: 13 amino acids.

This clonotype was recorded at least ten times. This chain links TRBV6-1 with TRBJ2-7; possible D gene TRBD1, 5 bases. CDR1 and CDR2 from the germline V gene are MNHNS and SASEGT. The CDR3 is made up of 13 amino acids. Trimming took 2 bases from V and 3 from J, leaving 8 bases between them. CDR3 region: CASSELQGYEQYV. The CDR3 DNA reads as TGTGCCAGCAGTGAATTGCAGGGCTACGAGCAGTACGTC.

This clonotype has only a few counts. The V gene is TRBV12-3 or TRBV12-4, the J gene TRBJ2-2, with TRBD1 as a possible D gene (6 bases). V lost 5 bases, J lost 8 bases, and 18 bases lay in between. The CDR3 consists of 15 residues. The CDR3 DNA is TGTGCCAGCAGTCCGGACAGACCTTCAGATGGGGAGCTGTTTTTT. Translated: CASSPDRPSDGELFF.

The table lists this clonotype with many counts. This rearrangement joins TRBV12-3 or TRBV12-4 to TRBJ2-1; 9 bases map to TRBD2. The junction had 5 bases not matched to a gene; V was cut back by 6 bases and J by 5 bases. The CDR3 totals 14 residues. In nucleotides, the CDR3 is TGTGCCAGCAGGGCGACTAGCGGTGACAATGAGCAGTTCTTC. Amino acids: CASRATSGDNEQFF.

This clonotype was picked up many times. The chain uses TRBV5-1 and TRBJ2-2; no clear D gene. V lost 4 bases to trimming and J lost 2 bases, with 3 bases between them. The V gene's germline CDR1 is SGHRS and CDR2 YFSETQ. The CDR3 is 12 residues long. The CDR3 is CASSVNTGELFF. For the CDR3, the DNA is TGCGCCAGCAGCGTCAACACCGGGGAGCTGTTTTTT.

There are many counts of this clonotype. The V and J genes are TRBV12-3 or TRBV12-4 and TRBJ1-1; D is unclear. The length of the CDR3 is 15 residues. V gave up 2 bases and J gave up 3 bases, with 13 bases separating them. The CDR3 DNA sequence: TGTGCCAGCAGTTTATATCAGGACGGGGACACTGAAGCTTTCTTT. This gives the protein CASSLYQDGDTEAFF.

A few counts support this clonotype. The chain employs TRBV6-1 and TRBJ1-6, with a possible D match to TRBD1 (5 bases). This CDR3 is 13 amino acids long. V lost 6 bases and J 8 bases, leaving 11 bases between the germline ends. The germline gives CDR1 MNHNS, CDR2 SASEGT. The CDR3 nucleotides are TGTGCCAGCAGGACCGGGGGGGATTCACCCCTCCACTTT. This gives the protein CASRTGGDSPLHF.

This clonotype appeared many times. The CDR3 loop reads CASSKTAGGDYGYTF. CDR3 sequence (DNA): TGTGCCAGCAGCAAAACGGCAGGGGGCGACTATGGCTACACCTTC. This rearrangement joins TRBV7-2 to TRBJ1-2; 8 bases are a match to TRBD1. The V gene end was trimmed by 5 bases and the J gene end by 3 bases; junction bases not matched to a gene: 8. CDR1 SGHTA and CDR2 FQGNSA come from the germline V gene. The CDR3 runs to 15 residues.

This rearrangement joins TRBV12-3 or TRBV12-4 to TRBJ2-5; 9 bases match TRBD2. The V segment lost 5 bases and the J segment 4 bases; nucleotides outside the gene matches: 11. The CDR3 runs 16 residues. The CDR3 DNA follows: TGTGCCAGCAGTACCCCTTTAGCGGGGGAGCCAGAGACCCAGTACTTC. Translating it yields CASSTPLAGEPETQYF.

Concerning this clonotype: A read error may explain this, as a much larger clone is one base away. Here the CDR3 DNA reads TGTGCCAGCTGCTCCGGGACGGCACCCACAGATACGCAGTATTTT. Protein product: CASCSGTAPTDTQYF. The chain has TRBV18 and TRBJ2-3; the D gene could be TRBD1 or TRBD2 (5 bases each). The V end was cut by 7 bases, the J end by 2 bases, with 16 bases between. This CDR3 has 15 amino acids. Germline V gene lookup returns CDR1 KGHSH and CDR2 LQKENI. The variable domain in full, completed from reference TRBV18 and TRBJ2-3, reads NAGVMQNPRHLVRRRGQEARLRCSPMKGHSHVYWYRQLPEEGLKFMVYLQKENIIDESGMPKERFSAEFPKEGPSILRIQQVVRGDSAAYFCASCSGTAPTDTQYFGPGTRLTVL.

The V gene is TRBV6-2 or TRBV6-3, the J gene TRBJ2-2; TRBD2 matches 13 bases. The CDR3 consists of 15 residues. Germline V CDR1 and CDR2: MNHEY, SVGEGT. J was trimmed by 6 bases and V by 6 bases; bases with no gene match: 4. CDR3 sequence (DNA): TGTGCCAGCAGCGGACTAGCGGGAGCTCCCGGGGAGCTGTTTTTT. This codes for CASSGLAGAPGELFF.

This sequence joins TRBV9 and TRBJ2-7; 7 bases map to TRBD1. This CDR3 region has 13 residues. After removal of 0 bases from V and 5 bases from J, the junction contained 2 bases not matched to a gene. Germline CDR1 and CDR2: SGDLS and YYNGEE. CDR3 amino acids: CASSVDRGHEQYF. The CDR3 DNA sequence: TGTGCCAGCAGCGTAGACAGGGGCCACGAGCAGTACTTC.

The table lists this clonotype with a few counts. The rearrangement joins TRBV6-1 to TRBJ1-1; D is perhaps TRBD1 (6 bases). The CDR3 has 13 amino acids. Germline V gene lookup returns CDR1 MNHNS and CDR2 SASEGT. V was cut by 10 bases and J by 1 base, with 13 bases left in between. The CDR3 DNA reads as TGTGCCACCAGAGGACAGCCGAACACTGAAGCTTTCTTT. This gives the protein CATRGQPNTEAFF.

This clonotype was found a few times. The chain is built from TRBV6-6 and TRBJ2-7, with 9 bases that match TRBD2. V lost 0 bases and J lost 4; bases outside the gene matches: 7. CDR1 is MNHNY and CDR2 is SVGAGI in the germline V gene (reference sequence). This CDR3 contains 16 residues. This CDR3 reads CASSYSPSGDQYEQYF. Written as DNA, the CDR3 is TGTGCCAGCAGTTACTCGCCTAGCGGGGACCAGTACGAGCAGTACTTC.

The chain recombines TRBV28 with TRBJ2-1, with TRBD2 identical over 7 bases. CDR1 and CDR2 (germline): MDHEN, SYDVKM. The ends lost 6 bases at V and 6 bases at J; junction bases unmatched: 14. The CDR3 sequence is 16 residues long. CDR3 sequence reads: CASSRPGTKRGNEQFF. The CDR3 coding sequence is TGTGCCAGCAGCCGACCCGGGACTAAACGGGGCAATGAGCAGTTCTTC. Filled out from reference TRBV28 and TRBJ2-1, the complete variable domain reads DVKVTQSSRYLVKRTGEKVFLECVQDMDHENMFWYRQDPGLGLRLIYFSYDVKMKEKGDIPEGYSVSREKKERFSLILESASTNQTSMYLCASSRPGTKRGNEQFFGPGTRLTVL.

This clonotype was recorded at least ten times. The rearrangement joins TRBV5-1 to TRBJ2-1; D may be TRBD2 (5 bases). Germline V lookup: CDR1 SGHRS, CDR2 YFSETQ. Trimming stripped 0 bases from V and 1 base from J, with 11 bases between. The CDR3 runs 16 residues. The CDR3 coding sequence is TGCGCCAGCAGCTTGGCCATTAGCGCATCCTACAATGAGCAGTTCTTC. It is translated as CASSLAISASYNEQFF.

This clonotype was observed a handful of times. The DNA of the CDR3 is TGTGCCAGCAGCACAGGGACAGGCACTGAAGCTTTCTTT. Amino acid sequence: CASSTGTGTEAFF. The chain carries TRBV9 and TRBJ1-1; TRBD1 aligns across 8 bases. CDR3 length: 13 residues. V trimming: 4 bases; J trimming: 4 bases; junction bases outside the gene matches: 3. From germline, CDR1 is SGDLS and CDR2 YYNGEE.

This clonotype was seen ten or more times. The V and J genes are TRBV13 and TRBJ2-1, with TRBD1 matching over 9 bases. Losses at the gene ends were 3 bases for V and 7 bases for J; bases not matched to a gene: 7. CDR3 length: 15 amino acids. Germline-derived CDR1 and CDR2 are PRHDT and FYEKMQ (reference sequence). CDR3: CASSFRDRVNNEQFF. In DNA form, the CDR3 reads TGTGCCAGCAGCTTCCGGGACAGGGTCAATAATGAGCAGTTCTTC. Combining the CDR3 with reference TRBV13 and TRBJ2-1 gives the whole variable domain AAGVIQSPRHLIKEKRETATLKCYPIPRHDTVYWYQQGPGQDPQFLISFYEKMQSDKGSIPDRFSAQQFSDYHSELNMSSLELGDSALYFCASSFRDRVNNEQFFGPGTRLTVL.

V and J are TRBV5-1 and TRBJ1-1; 7 bases are shared with TRBD1. J lost 3 bases, V lost 5 bases, and 7 bases had no gene match. Per the germline V gene, CDR1 is SGHRS and CDR2 is YFSETQ. The length of the CDR3 is 14 residues. CDR3 sequence reads: CASSPGTDYTEAFF. In nucleotides, the CDR3 is TGCGCCAGCAGTCCCGGGACAGATTACACTGAAGCTTTCTTT.

A word on this clonotype: A much larger clonotype is one base distant, so this may be a read error. The chain has TRBV12-3 or TRBV12-4 and TRBJ2-2, with D tentatively TRBD1 or TRBD2 (5 bases each). This CDR3 region has 16 residues. The CDR3 region has the DNA TGTGCCAGCAGCCCCTCAGGGACGTCTCACACCGGGGATCTGTTTTTT. Its translation: CASSPSGTSHTGDLFF.

This chain uses TRBV20-1 with TRBJ2-6; D gene ambiguous. Germline CDR1 DFQATT, CDR2 SNEGSKA (reference sequence). Trimming shortened V by 7 bases and J by 3 bases, and 10 bases separated the two germline ends. This CDR3 is built from 13 residues. The DNA for the CDR3 is TGCAGTGGGCAGGCTGGTGGGGCCAACGTCCTGACTTTC. It is translated as CSGQAGGANVLTF.

The chain uses TRBV27 and TRBJ2-5; maybe TRBD1 (6 bases). The CDR3 loop spans 14 amino acids. Between the trimmed V and J ends, which lost 5 bases and 1 base, there was a span of 11 bases. The germline V gene has CDR1 MNHEY and CDR2 SMNVEV (reference sequence). CDR3 bases: TGTGCCAGCAGTGGCCAGGGGCCCCAAGAGACCCAGTACTTC. This encodes CASSGQGPQETQYF.

This clonotype was seen at least ten times. This chain uses TRBV2 with TRBJ2-3, with TRBD1 matching over 8 bases. Germline CDR1 SNHLY, CDR2 FYNNEI. The length of the CDR3 is 13 residues. Trimming cost V 4 bases and J 4 bases; bases outside gene matches: 1. Here the CDR3 reads CASSGTGSDTQYF. For the CDR3, the DNA is TGTGCCAGCAGTGGGACAGGGTCAGATACGCAGTATTTT.